The text below deals with one TCR beta chain. This CDR3 has 15 amino acids. V was pared by 0 bases and J by 5 bases, with 13 bases between. Per the germline V gene, CDR1 is LGHNA and CDR2 is YSLEER. The entry originates in a study of blood T cell repertoires in COVID-19. As originally analysed: Estimation of nucleated cell counts was performed using reference gene primer amplification. Profiling relied on immunoSEQ multiplex PCR, and the TCRdb table lists in-frame clones only, not all of them. D and trimming come from the DNA, and the V and J calls and clone size come from that table. The repertoire consists of some 500,000 clones, with roughly 90% occurring once and the leading ten covering 1.8%.

The genes are TRBV4-3 and TRBJ2-5, with D perhaps matching TRBD2 (5 bases). The clonotype comes from a middle-aged woman who had recovered from COVID-19. What was sequenced was PBMCs or T cells enriched from blood (not recorded which). The CDR3: CASSQEGRSGETQYF. CDR3 nucleotides: TGCGCCAGCAGCCAAGAAGGACGATCGGGGGAGACCCAGTACTTC.